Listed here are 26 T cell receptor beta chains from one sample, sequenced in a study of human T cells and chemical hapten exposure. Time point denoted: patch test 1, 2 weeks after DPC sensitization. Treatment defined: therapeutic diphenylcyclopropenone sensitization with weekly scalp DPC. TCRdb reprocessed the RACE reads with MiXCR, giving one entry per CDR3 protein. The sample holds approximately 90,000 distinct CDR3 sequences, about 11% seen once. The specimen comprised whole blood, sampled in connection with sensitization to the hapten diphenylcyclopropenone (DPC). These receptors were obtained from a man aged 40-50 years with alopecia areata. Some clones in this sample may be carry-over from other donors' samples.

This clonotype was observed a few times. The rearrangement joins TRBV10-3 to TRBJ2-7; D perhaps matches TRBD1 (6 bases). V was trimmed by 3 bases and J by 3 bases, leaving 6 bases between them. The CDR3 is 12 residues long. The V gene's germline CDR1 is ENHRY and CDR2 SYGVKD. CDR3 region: CAISEQGYEQYV. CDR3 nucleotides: TGTGCCATCAGTGAACAGGGCTACGAGCAGTACGTC.

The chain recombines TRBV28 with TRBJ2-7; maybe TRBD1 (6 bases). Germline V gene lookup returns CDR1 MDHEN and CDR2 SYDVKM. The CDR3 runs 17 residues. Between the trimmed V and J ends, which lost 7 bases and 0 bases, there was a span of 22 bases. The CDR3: CASIPGSTGPLSYEQYF. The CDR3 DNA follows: TGTGCCAGCATCCCGGGATCTACAGGGCCCCTCTCCTACGAGCAGTACTTC.

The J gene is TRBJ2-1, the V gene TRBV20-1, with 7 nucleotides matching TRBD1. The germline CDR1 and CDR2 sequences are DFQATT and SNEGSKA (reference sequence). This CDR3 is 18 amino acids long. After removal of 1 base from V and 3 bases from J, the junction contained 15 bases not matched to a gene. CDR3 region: CSARGFKRGQPLYNEQFF. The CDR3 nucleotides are TGCAGTGCTAGAGGATTCAAAAGGGGACAGCCCCTCTACAATGAGCAGTTCTTC.

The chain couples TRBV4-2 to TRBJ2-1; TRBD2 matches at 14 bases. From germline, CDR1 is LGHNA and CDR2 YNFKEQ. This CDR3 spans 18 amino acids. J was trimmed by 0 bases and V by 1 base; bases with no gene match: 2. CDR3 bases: TGTGCCAGCAGCCAAGGGACTAGCGGGAGGAGCTCCTACAATGAGCAGTTCTTC. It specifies CASSQGTSGRSSYNEQFF.

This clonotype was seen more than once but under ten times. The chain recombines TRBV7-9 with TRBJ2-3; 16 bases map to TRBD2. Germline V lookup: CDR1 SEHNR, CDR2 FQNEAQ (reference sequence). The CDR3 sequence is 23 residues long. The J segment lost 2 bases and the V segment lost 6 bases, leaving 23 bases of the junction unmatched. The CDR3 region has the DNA TGTGCCAGCAGTCCTATTGATGTTTCAGGGACTAGCGGGAGGGCCTGGGACACAGATACGCAGTATTTT. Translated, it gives CASSPIDVSGTSGRAWDTDTQYF.

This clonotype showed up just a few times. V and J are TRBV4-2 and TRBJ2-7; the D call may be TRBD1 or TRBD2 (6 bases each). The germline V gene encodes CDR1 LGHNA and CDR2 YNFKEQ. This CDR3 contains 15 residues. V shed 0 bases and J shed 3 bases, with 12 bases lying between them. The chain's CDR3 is CASSQDRGDYYEQYV. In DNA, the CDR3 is TGTGCCAGCAGCCAAGATAGGGGGGATTACTACGAGCAGTACGTC.

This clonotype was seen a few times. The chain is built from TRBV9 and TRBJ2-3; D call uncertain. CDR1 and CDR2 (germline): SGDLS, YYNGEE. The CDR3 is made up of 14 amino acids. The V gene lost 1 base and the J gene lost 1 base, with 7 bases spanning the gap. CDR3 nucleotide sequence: TGTGCCAGCAGCGTAAGCCCGGGCACAGATACGCAGTATTTT. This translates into CASSVSPGTDTQYF.

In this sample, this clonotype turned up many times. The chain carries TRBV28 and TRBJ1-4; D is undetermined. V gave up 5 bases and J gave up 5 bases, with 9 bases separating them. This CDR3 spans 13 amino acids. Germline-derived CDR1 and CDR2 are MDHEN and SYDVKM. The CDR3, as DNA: TGTGCCAGCAGTGGCCAACTAAATGAAAAACTGTTTTTT. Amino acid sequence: CASSGQLNEKLFF. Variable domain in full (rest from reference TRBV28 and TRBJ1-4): DVKVTQSSRYLVKRTGEKVFLECVQDMDHENMFWYRQDPGLGLRLIYFSYDVKMKEKGDIPEGYSVSREKKERFSLILESASTNQTSMYLCASSGQLNEKLFFGSGTQLSVL.

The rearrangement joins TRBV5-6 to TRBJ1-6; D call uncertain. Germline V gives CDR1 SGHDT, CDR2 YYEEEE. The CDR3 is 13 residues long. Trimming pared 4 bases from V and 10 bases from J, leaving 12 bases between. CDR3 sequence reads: CASSDPTRSPLHF. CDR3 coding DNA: TGTGCCAGCAGCGACCCTACTCGGTCACCCCTCCACTTT. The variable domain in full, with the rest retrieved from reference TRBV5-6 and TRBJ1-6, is DAGVTQSPTHLIKTRGQQVTLRCSPKSGHDTVSWYQQALGQGPQFIFQYYEEEERQRGNFPDRFSGHQFPNYSSELNVNALLLGDSALYLCASSDPTRSPLHFGNGTRLTVT.

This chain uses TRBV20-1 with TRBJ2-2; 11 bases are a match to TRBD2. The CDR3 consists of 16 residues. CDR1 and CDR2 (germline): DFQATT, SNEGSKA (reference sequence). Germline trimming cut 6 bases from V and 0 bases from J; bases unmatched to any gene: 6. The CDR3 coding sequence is TGCAGTGCCGGGACTAGCGGCCCCGCGAACACCGGGGAGCTGTTTTTT. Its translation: CSAGTSGPANTGELFF.

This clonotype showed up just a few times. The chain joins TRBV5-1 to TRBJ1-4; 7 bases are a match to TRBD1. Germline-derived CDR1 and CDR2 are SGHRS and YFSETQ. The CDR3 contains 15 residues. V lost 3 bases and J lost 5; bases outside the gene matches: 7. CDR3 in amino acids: CASSSWTGPNEKLFF. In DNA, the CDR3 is TGCGCCAGCAGCTCATGGACAGGACCCAATGAAAAACTGTTTTTT.

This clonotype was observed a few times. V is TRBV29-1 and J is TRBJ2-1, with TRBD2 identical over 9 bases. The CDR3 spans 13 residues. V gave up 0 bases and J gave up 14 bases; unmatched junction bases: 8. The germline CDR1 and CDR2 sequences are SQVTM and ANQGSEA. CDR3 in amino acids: CSVEEGGGTSKFF. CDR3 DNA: TGCAGCGTTGAAGAAGGGGGCGGGACTAGCAAGTTCTTC.

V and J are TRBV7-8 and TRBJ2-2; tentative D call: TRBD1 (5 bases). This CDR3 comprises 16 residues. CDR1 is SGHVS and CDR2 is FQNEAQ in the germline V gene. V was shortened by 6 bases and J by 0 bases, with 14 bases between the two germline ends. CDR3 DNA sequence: TGTGCCAGCAGTCAGGGTGGGCTAACGAACACCGGGGAGCTGTTTTTT. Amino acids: CASSQGGLTNTGELFF.

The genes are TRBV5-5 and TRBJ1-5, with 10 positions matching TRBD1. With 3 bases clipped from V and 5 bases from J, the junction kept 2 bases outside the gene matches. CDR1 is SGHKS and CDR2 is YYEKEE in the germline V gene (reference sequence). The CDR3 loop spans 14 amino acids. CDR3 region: CASSWTGGDQPQHF. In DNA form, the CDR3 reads TGTGCCAGCAGCTGGACAGGGGGGGATCAGCCCCAGCATTTT.

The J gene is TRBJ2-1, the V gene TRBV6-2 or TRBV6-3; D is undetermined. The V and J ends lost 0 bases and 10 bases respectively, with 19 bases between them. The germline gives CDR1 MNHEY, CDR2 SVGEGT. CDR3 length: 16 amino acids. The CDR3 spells CASSYSILSVGPEQFF. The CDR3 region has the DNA TGTGCCAGCAGTTACTCGATTTTGAGCGTAGGGCCGGAGCAGTTCTTC.

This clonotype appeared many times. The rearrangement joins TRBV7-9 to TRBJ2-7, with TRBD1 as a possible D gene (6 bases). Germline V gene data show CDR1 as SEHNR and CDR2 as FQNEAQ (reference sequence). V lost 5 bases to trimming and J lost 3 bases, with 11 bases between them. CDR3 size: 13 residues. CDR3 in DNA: TGTGCCAGCAGCCCAACAGGGAACTACGAGCAGTACGTC. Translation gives CASSPTGNYEQYV.

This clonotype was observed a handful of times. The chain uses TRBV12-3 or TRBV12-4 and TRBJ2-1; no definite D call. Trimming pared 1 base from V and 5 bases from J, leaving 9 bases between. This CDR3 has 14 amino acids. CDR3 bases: TGTGCCAGCAGTTTAGGGGCGGTGAACAATGAGCAGTTCTTC. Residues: CASSLGAVNNEQFF.

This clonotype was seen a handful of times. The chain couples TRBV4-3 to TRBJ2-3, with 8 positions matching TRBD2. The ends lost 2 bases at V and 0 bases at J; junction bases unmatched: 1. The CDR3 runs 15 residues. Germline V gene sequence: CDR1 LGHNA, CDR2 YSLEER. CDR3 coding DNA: TGCGCCAGCAGCCAAAGACTAGCGAGCACAGATACGCAGTATTTT. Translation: CASSQRLASTDTQYF.

CDR3 sequence (DNA): TGTGCCATCAGTGACGGGCTAGCGGGAGCTGGGGAGCAGTACTTC. Protein: CAISDGLAGAGEQYF. The chain uses TRBV10-3 and TRBJ2-7; 10 positions agree with TRBD2. J gave up 7 bases and V 3 bases, and 9 bases lay outside the gene matches. The CDR3 contains 15 residues. CDR1 and CDR2 (germline): ENHRY, SYGVKD.

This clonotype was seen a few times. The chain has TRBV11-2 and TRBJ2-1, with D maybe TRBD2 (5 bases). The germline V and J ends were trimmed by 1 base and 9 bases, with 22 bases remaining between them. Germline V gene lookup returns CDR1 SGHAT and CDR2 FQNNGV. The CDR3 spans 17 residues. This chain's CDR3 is CASSLVGLAGRGIEQFF. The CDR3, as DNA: TGTGCCAGCAGCTTAGTAGGTTTAGCCGGTCGAGGGATTGAGCAGTTCTTC.

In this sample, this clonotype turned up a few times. CDR3 residues: CSVPTSTDTQYF. Here the CDR3 DNA reads TGCAGCGTACCTACTAGCACAGATACGCAGTATTTT. This chain uses TRBV29-1 with TRBJ2-3; D remains ambiguous. This CDR3 is 12 amino acids long. CDR1 is SQVTM and CDR2 is ANQGSEA in the germline V gene. V shed 6 bases and J shed 0 bases, with 7 bases lying between them.

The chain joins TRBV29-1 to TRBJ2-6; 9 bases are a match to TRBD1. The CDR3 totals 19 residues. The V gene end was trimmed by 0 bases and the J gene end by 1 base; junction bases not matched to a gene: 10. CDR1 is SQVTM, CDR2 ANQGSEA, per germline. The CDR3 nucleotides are TGCAGCGTTGAAGACCACAGGGGGCCAGGGATTTCTGGGGCCAACGTCCTGACTTTC. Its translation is CSVEDHRGPGISGANVLTF.

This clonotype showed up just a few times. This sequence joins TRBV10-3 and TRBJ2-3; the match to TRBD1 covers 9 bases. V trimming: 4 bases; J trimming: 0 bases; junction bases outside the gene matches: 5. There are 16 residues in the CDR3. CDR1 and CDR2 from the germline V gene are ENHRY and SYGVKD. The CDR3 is CAISGGTGSSTDTQYF. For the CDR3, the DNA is TGTGCCATCAGTGGGGGGACAGGGTCGAGCACAGATACGCAGTATTTT.

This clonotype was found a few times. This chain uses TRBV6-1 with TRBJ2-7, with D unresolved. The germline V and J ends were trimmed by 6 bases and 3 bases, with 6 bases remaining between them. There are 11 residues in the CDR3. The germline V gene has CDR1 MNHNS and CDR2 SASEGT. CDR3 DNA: TGTGCCAGCAGCATCATCTACGAGCAGTACGTC. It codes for CASSIIYEQYV.

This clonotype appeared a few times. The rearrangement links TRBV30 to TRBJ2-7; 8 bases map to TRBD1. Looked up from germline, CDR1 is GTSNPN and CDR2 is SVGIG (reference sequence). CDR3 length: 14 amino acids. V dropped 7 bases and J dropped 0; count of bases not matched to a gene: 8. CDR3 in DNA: TGTGCCTCCACCTCAGGGGGCTACTCCTACGAGCAGTACTTC. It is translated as CASTSGGYSYEQYF.

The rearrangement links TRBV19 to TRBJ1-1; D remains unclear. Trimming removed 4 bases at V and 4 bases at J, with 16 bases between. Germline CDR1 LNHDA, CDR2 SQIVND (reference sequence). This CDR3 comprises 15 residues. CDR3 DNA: TGTGCCAGTAGTACTCCCCGTCGGGTATTCACTGAAGCTTTCTTT. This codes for CASSTPRRVFTEAFF.